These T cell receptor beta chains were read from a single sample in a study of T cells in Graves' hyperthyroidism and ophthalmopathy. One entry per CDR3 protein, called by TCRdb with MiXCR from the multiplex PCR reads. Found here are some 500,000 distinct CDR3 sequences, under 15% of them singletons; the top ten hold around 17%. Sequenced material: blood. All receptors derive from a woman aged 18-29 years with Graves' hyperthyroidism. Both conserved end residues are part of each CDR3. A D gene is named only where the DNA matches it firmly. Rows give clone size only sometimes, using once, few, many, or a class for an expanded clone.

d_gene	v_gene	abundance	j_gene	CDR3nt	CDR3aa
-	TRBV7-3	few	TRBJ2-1	TGTGCCAGCAGCTCTGGGAGGTTCCTCAGGGACAATGAGCAGTTCTTC	CASSSGRFLRDNEQFF
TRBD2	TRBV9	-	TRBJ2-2	TGTGCCAGCAGCGCCTCTAGCGGGAGGCCCGGGGAGCTGTTTTTT	CASSASSGRPGELFF
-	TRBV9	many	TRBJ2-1	TGTGCCAGCAGCGTAGGCCGGGGGACTGCGGGTACGGATGAGCAGTTCTTC	CASSVGRGTAGTDEQFF
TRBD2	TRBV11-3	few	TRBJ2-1	TGTGCCAGCAGCGCGCTGCCCGGGACTAGCGGAACTAATGAGCAGTTCTTC	CASSALPGTSGTNEQFF
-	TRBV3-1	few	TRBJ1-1	TGTGCCAGCAGCCAAAGCTCCGAGGTGGGGAACACTGAAGCTTTCTTT	CASSQSSEVGNTEAFF
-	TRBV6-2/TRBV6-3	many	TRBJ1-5	TGTGCCAGCAGTTACTCAAAGGGAGATCAGCCCCAGCATTTT	CASSYSKGDQPQHF
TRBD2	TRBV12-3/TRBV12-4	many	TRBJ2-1	TGTGCCAGCAGTGTTACTGGGCTAGCGGGAGATAGGGAGTTCTTC	CASSVTGLAGDREFF
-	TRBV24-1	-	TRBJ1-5	TGTGCCACCAGTGATTCGGATCAGCCCCAGCATTTT	CATSDSDQPQHF
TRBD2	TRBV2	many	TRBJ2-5	TGTGCTTCTTTAGGAACTAGCGGGACCCAAGAGACCCAGTACTTC	CASLGTSGTQETQYF
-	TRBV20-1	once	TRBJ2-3	TGCAGTGCTAGAGGGAGCGGCACAGATACGCAGTATTTT	CSARGSGTDTQYF
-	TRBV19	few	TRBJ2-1	TGTGCCAGTAGTATGGACAGTTATGCCTACAATGAGCAGTTCTTC	CASSMDSYAYNEQFF
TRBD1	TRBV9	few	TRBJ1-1	TGTGCCAGCAGCGCTAGACAGGGGGGAAGCACTGAAGCTTTCTTT	CASSARQGGSTEAFF
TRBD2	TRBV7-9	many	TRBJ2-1	TGTGCCAGCAGCTTAGAGGTAACTAGCGGGAGCGGTGAGCAGTTCTTC	CASSLEVTSGSGEQFF
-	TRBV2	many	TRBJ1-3	TGTGCCAGCCGCGGGGCGTATGGAAACACCATATATTTT	CASRGAYGNTIYF
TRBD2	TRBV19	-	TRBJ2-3	TGTGCCAGTAGGAGGACTAGCGGGGCAGATACGCAGTATTTT	CASRRTSGADTQYF
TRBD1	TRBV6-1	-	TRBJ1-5	TGTGCCAGCAGATCGGACAGGGAGAGCAATCAGCCCCAGCATTTT	CASRSDRESNQPQHF
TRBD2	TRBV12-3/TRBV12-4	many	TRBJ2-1	TGTGCCAGCAGTTTCGTGGCGGGAGCTCACAATGAGCAGTTCTTC	CASSFVAGAHNEQFF
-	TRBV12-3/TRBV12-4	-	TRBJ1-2	TGTGCCAGCAGCATTCCGCCCTATGGCTACACCTTC	CASSIPPYGYTF
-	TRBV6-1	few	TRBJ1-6	TGTGCCAGCAGTGAATCCCTCACATATAATTCACCCCTCCACTTT	CASSESLTYNSPLHF
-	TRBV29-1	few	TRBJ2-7	TGCAGCGTTGTCACAGGGATGGGGTACGAGCAGTACTTC	CSVVTGMGYEQYF
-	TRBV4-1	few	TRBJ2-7	TGCGCCAGCAGCCAAGATGGGCCTGGCCTAGTAGCGCTCGAGCAGTACTTC	CASSQDGPGLVALEQYF
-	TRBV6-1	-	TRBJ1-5	TGTGCCAGCAGTGAAGCGCGGGCAGATCAGCCCCAGCATTTT	CASSEARADQPQHF
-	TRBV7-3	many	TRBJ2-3	TGTGCCAGCAGGCCGACAGGGACTGGCACAGATACGCAGTATTTT	CASRPTGTGTDTQYF
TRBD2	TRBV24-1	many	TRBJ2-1	TGTGCCACCTCCCCCAGCGGGAGCGGCAATGAGCAGTTCTTC	CATSPSGSGNEQFF
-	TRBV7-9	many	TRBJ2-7	TGTGCCAGCACCGGGACCAGTTTCGACGAGCAGTACTTC	CASTGTSFDEQYF
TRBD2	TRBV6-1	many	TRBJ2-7	TGTGCCAGCAGCGCTCAGGGGGGTCTAGCGGGAGGCGAGACCTACGAGCAGTACTTC	CASSAQGGLAGGETYEQYF
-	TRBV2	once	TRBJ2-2	TGTGCCAGCAAAAGGGAGGGGGACACCGGGGAGCTGTTTTTT	CASKREGDTGELFF